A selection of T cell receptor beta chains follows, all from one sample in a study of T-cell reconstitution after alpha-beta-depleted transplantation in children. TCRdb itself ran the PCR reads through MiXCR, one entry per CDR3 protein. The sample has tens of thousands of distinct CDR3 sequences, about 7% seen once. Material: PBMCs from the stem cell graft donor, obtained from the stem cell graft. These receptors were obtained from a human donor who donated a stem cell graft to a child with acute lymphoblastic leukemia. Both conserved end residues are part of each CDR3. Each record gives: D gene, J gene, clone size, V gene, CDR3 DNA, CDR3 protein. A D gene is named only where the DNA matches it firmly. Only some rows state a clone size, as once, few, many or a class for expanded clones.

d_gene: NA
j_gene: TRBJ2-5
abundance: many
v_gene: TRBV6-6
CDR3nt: TGTGCCACCACGGGCCTCGGGGAGACCCAGTACTTC
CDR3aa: CATTGLGETQYF

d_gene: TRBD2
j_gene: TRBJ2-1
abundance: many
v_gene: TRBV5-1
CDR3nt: TGCGCCAGCAGCTTGACTAGCGGGCCCTACAATGAGCAGTTCTTC
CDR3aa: CASSLTSGPYNEQFF

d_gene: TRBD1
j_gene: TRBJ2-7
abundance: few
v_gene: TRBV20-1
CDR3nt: TGCAGTGCTAGAAACCCGGGACAGGATTACGAGCAGTACTTC
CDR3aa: CSARNPGQDYEQYF

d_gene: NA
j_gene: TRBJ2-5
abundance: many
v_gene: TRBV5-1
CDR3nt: TGCGCCAGCAGCTTAGGCGGGAACGAAGAGACCCAGTACTTC
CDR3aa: CASSLGGNEETQYF

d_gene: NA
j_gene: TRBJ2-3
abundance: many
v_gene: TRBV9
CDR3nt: TGTGCCAGCAGCGTAGACGGACCAGACACAGATACGCAGTATTTT
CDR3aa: CASSVDGPDTDTQYF

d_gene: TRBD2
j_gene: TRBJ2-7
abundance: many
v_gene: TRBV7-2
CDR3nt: TGTGCCAGCAGCTTAGCAGCGGGGGGGCCCAACGAGCAGTACTTC
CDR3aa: CASSLAAGGPNEQYF

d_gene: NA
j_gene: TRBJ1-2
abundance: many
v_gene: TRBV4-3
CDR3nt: TGCGCCAGCAGCCAAGATTCCGGGCCAAGCCCCTTTAACTATGGCTACACCTTC
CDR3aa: CASSQDSGPSPFNYGYTF

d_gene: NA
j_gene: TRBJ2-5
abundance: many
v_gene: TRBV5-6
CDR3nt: TGTGCCAGCAGCATAGTGGGTAGGGGGCAAGAGACCCAGTACTTC
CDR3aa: CASSIVGRGQETQYF

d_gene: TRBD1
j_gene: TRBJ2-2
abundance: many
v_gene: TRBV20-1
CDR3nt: TGCAGTGCTTATATGGGACAGGGGTTAGCCGGGGAGCTGTTTTTT
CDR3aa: CSAYMGQGLAGELFF

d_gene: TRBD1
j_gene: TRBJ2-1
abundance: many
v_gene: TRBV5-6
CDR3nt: TGTGCCAGCAGCTACGGACAGGGATATGAGCAGTTCTTC
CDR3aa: CASSYGQGYEQFF

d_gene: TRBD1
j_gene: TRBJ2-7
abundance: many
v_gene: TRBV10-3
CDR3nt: TGTGCCACCACTCCGGGACAGGGGGGCGACGAGCAGTACTTC
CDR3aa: CATTPGQGGDEQYF

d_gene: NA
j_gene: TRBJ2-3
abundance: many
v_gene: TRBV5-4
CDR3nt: TGTGCCAGCAGCTTTAGCGTTAATACAGATACGCAGTATTTT
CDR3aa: CASSFSVNTDTQYF

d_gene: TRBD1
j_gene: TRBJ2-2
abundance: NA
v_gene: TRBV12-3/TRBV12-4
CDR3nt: TGTACCTGCAGTTTGAAGACAGGGGGCCTGAACACCGGGGAGCTGTTTTTT
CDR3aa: CTCSLKTGGLNTGELFF

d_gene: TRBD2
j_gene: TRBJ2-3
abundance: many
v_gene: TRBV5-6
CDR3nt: TGTGCCAGCAGCTTGGATAGCGGGAGTGTAGAGGGGACAGATACGCAGTATTTT
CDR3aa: CASSLDSGSVEGTDTQYF

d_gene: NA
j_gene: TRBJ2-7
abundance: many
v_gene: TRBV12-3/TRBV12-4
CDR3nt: TGTGCCAGCATTTTAGCGGGTCAGGGGCCCTACGAGCAGTACTTC
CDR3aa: CASILAGQGPYEQYF

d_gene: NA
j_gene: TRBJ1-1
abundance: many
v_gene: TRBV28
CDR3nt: TGTGCCAGCAGTCTAAGGCTGGGGGCCGACGGACGGGCTGAAGCTTTCTTT
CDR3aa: CASSLRLGADGRAEAFF

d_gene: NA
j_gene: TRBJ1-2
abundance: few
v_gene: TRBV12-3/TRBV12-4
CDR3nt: TGTGCCAGCAGCCAAGAAGGGGACTATGGCTACACCTTC
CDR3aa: CASSQEGDYGYTF

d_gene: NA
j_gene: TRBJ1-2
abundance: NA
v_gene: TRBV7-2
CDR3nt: TGTGCCAGCAGCCCACAGAACGAGGTGGGCTACACCTTC
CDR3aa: CASSPQNEVGYTF

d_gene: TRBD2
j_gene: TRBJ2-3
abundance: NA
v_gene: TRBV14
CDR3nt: TGTGCCAGCAGCCACCTAGCGGGGAGCACAGATACGCAGTATTTT
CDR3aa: CASSHLAGSTDTQYF

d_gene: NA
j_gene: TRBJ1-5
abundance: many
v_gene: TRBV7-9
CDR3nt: TGTGCCAGCAGCTTATCCCAGGAGTTCAATCAGCCCCAGCATTTT
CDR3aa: CASSLSQEFNQPQHF

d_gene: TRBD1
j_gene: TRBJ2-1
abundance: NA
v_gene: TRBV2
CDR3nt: TGTGCCAGCAGTCGACCGGGACAGGGCTCCTACAATGAGCAGTTCTTC
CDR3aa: CASSRPGQGSYNEQFF

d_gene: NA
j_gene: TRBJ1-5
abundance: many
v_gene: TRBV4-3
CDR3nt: TGCGCCAGCAGCCAAGATCGACAGAGCAATCAGCCCCAGCATTTT
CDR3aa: CASSQDRQSNQPQHF

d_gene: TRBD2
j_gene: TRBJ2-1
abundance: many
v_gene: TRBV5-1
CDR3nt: TGCGCCAGCAGCTTGGATAGCGGGGGATCCTACAATGAGCAGTTCTTC
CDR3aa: CASSLDSGGSYNEQFF

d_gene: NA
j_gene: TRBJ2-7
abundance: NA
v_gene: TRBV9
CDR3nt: TGTGCCAGCAGTCGGACACCTAACGACTACGAGCAGTACTTC
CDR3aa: CASSRTPNDYEQYF

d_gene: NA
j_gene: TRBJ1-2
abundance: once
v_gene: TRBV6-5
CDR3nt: TGTGCCAGCAGTTACTCAGGGGAAGAGATCTATGGCTACACCTTC
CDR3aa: CASSYSGEEIYGYTF

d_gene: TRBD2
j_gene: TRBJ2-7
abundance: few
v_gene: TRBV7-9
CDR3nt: TGTGCCAGCAGCTTACCCCCGGCTAGCGGGGACCGGAACGAGCAGTACTTC
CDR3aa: CASSLPPASGDRNEQYF

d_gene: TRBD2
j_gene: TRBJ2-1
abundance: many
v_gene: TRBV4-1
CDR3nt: TGCGCCAGCAGCCACCCCGGGGGAATAGCGGGAAGGTACAATGAGCAGTTCTTC
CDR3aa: CASSHPGGIAGRYNEQFF

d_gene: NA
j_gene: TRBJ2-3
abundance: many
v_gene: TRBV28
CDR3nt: TGTGCCAGCAGTCCCCCTCTGGGGTTAGATACGCAGTATTTT
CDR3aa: CASSPPLGLDTQYF

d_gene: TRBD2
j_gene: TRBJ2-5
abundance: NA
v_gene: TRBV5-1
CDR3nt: TGCGCCAGCAGCGGCGGGGGGGCCGGTGGTGAGACCCAGTACTTC
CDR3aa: CASSGGGAGGETQYF

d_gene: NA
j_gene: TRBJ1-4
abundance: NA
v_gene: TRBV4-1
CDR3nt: TGCGCCAGCAGCCTTCAATGGGGTGGCGGTGAAAAACTGTTTTTT
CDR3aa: CASSLQWGGGEKLFF

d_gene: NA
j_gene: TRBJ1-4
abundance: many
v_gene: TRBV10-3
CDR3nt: TGTTCCATCAGCTCCCACAGGGACACTAATGAAAAACTGTTTTTT
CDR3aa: CSISSHRDTNEKLFF

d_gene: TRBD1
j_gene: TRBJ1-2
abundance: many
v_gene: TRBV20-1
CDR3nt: TGCAGTGCAAAACGACAGGGGGTTTTCTATGGCTACACCTTC
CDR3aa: CSAKRQGVFYGYTF

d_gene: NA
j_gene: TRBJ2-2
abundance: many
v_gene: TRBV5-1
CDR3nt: TGCGCCAGCAGCCCCAACCCCGCAACAGGCGGGAACACCGGGGAGCTGTTTTTT
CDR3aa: CASSPNPATGGNTGELFF

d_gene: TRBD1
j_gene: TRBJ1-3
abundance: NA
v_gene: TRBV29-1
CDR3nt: TGCAGCGTTGAGAGCGGGACAGGCTTATTAGGAAACACCATATATTTT
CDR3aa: CSVESGTGLLGNTIYF

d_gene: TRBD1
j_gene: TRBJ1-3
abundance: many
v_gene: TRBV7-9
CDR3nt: TGTGCCAGCAGCTTGGGACAGGCTTTTGGAAACACCATATATTTT
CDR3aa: CASSLGQAFGNTIYF

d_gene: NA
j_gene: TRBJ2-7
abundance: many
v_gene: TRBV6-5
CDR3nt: TGTGCCAGCAGTTACGGGGGCGGACTAATGGCCTACGAGCAGTACTTC
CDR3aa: CASSYGGGLMAYEQYF

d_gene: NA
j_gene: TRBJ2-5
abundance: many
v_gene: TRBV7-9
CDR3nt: TGTGCCAGCAGCCCAAAGACAGGCCGGACCCAAGAGACCCAGTACTTC
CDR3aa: CASSPKTGRTQETQYF

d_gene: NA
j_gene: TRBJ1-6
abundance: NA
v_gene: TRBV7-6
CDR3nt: TGTGCCAGCAGCAACGGGTATTCACCCCTCCACTTT
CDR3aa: CASSNGYSPLHF

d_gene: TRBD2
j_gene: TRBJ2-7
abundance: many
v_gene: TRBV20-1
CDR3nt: TGCAGTGCTTCACCCGGGACTAGGTACGAGCAGTACTTC
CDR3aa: CSASPGTRYEQYF

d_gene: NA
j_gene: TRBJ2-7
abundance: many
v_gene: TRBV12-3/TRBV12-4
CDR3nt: TGTGCCAGAGAGGTGGACTCCTACGAGCAGTACTTC
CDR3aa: CAREVDSYEQYF

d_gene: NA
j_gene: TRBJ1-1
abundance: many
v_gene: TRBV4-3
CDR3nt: TGCGCCAGCAGCCAAGATATGCGGGGCCAAGCCATGAACACTGAAGCTTTCTTT
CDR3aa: CASSQDMRGQAMNTEAFF

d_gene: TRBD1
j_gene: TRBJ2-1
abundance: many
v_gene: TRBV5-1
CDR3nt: TGCGCCAGCAGCTTGGGACAGGGGGTGGGCAATGAGCAGTTCTTC
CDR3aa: CASSLGQGVGNEQFF

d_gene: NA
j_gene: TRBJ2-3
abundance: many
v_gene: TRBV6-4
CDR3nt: TGTGCCAGCAGCCCCGGCCGAGAGAGTACAGATACGCAGTATTTT
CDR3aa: CASSPGRESTDTQYF

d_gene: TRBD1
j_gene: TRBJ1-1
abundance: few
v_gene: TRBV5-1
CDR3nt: TGCGCCAGCAGCTTGGGGGACAGGGGGCTCGCTGAAGCTTTCTTT
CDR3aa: CASSLGDRGLAEAFF

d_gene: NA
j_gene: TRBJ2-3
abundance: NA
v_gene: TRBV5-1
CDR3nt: TGCGCCAGCAGCTTTCCTAGCGAGACCGGCCGCACAGATACGCAGTATTTT
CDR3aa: CASSFPSETGRTDTQYF